This T cell receptor (beta chain) was identified in a study of cytomegalovirus exposure and HLA in healthy donors (dated by TCRdb to about 2017). About the full investigation: The 500 to 800 repertoires of the first cohort and the 110 or so validation repertoires were produced on the same platform, according to a later analysis. To predict cytomegalovirus infection status, the study combined high-throughput TCR immunosequencing, statistical association of individual TCRs with disease status, and machine learning. A separate validation cohort of more than 100 different subjects was used in addition to the roughly 620-subject first cohort. The study was designed to test whether signatures of past pathogen exposure could be identified by cataloging public T cell receptors.

The donors belonged to the validation cohort of about 110 subjects, which was separate from the roughly 700-subject first cohort. The CDR3, cysteine through phenylalanine, is 17 amino acids long. Just the 51-base CDR3 DNA is kept, in frame starting at base 1. According to the germline V gene, CDR1 reads MDHEN and CDR2 reads SYDVKM. Trimming accounts for 6 bases at V and 5 bases at J, while the number of junction bases matched to no gene is 12. As to this clone: Its antigen has not been determined. There are no base qualities to consult, and no much larger clone falls within one base.

Library generation was performed with the immunoSEQ multiplex PCR assay. From the authors' description of their analysis: To diagnose cytomegalovirus status from the catalog of TCR beta chain sequences, a statistical classification framework was built. TCRdb re-hosts the immuneACCESS table, in-frame sequences only. Its copies lack some clones; in the studies checked, an unresolved V gene accounts for under half of them, and the cause for the rest is not known. V and J calls and clone size are given by that table; D and trimming were obtained from the DNA. This sample comprises hundreds of thousands of clones, roughly 90% of them detected only once. Approximately 0.88% of the sample lies in the top ten. Overall results and qualifications from the work: In the study, around 160 TCR beta chains were listed as associated with cytomegalovirus. A few of the identified cytomegalovirus-associated TCR beta chains were confirmed in vitro to be specific for cytomegalovirus antigens. Across donors, most TCR sequences were observed very rarely, whereas some public TCRs were present in many individuals. It was suggested by the authors that the approach could potentially be generalized to other disease states and immunological phenotypes. All 130 or so repertoires were used to score co-occurrence in the validation cohort in a later analysis, because that analysis had no HLA typing for the cohort. The classifier was reported to diagnose cytomegalovirus status with high specificity and sensitivity in both the original and validation cohorts. In a later analysis, TCRs clustered in the first cohort were found to also tend to co-occur in the roughly 120 validation repertoires, with 94% of cluster scores above 0.

The chain is assembled from TRBV28 and TRBJ2-2, with 10 junctional bases fitting TRBD1. The source is a woman between 18 and 29 years old in good health and CMV-seronegative. Material: PBMCs. The DNA sequence is as follows: TGTGCCAGCAGATCACTTCCGCCGGGACAGGGGACCGGGGAGCTGTTTTTT. This gives the protein CASRSLPPGQGTGELFF. The CDR3, completed at both ends by the reference TRBV28 and TRBJ2-2 genes, gives the full variable domain DVKVTQSSRYLVKRTGEKVFLECVQDMDHENMFWYRQDPGLGLRLIYFSYDVKMKEKGDIPEGYSVSREKKERFSLILESASTNQTSMYLCASRSLPPGQGTGELFFGEGSRLTVL.